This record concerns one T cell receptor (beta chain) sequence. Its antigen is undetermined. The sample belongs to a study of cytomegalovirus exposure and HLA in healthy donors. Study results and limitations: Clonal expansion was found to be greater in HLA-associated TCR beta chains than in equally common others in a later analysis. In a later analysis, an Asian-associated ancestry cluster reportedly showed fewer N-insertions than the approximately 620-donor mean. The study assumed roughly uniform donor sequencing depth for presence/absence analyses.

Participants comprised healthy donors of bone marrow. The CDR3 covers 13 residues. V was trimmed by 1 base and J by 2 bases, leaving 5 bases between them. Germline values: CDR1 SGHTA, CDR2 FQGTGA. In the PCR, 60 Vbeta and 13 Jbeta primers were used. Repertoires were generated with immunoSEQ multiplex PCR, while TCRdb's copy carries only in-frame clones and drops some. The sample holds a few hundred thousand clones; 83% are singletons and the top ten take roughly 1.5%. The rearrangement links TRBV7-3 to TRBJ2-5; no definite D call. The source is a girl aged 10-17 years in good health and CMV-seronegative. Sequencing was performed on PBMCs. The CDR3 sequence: CASSLNTQETQYF. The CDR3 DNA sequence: TGTGCCAGCAGCTTAAATACACAAGAGACCCAGTACTTC.